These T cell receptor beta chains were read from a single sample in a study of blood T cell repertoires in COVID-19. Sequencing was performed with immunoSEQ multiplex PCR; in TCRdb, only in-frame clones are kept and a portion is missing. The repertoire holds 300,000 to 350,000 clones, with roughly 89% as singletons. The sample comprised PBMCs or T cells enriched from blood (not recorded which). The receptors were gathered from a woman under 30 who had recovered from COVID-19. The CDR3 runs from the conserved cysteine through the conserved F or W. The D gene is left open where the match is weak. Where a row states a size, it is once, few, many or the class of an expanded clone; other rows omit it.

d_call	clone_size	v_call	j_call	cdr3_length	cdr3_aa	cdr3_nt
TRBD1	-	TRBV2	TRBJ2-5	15	CASRDTGVGQETQYF	TGTGCCAGCAGGGATACAGGGGTTGGACAAGAGACCCAGTACTTC
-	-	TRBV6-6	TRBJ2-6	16	CASSFTGNSGANVLTF	TGTGCCAGCAGTTTCACAGGGAACTCTGGGGCCAACGTCCTGACTTTC
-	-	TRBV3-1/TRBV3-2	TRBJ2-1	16	CASSQTRTLIYNEQFF	TGTGCCAGCAGCCAAACTCGAACCCTGATATACAATGAGCAGTTCTTC
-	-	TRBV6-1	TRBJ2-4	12	CASSEFRNIQYF	TGTGCCAGCAGTGAATTCCGAAACATTCAGTACTTC
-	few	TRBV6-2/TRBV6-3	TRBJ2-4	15	CASSYSTSDKNIQYF	TGTGCCAGCAGTTACTCTACTAGTGACAAAAACATTCAGTACTTC
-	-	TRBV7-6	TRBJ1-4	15	CASSLIQGHNEKLFF	TGTGCCAGCAGCTTAATCCAGGGGCATAATGAAAAACTGTTTTTT
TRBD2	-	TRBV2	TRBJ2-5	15	CASKNIAGVWETQYF	TGTGCCAGCAAAAATATAGCGGGGGTTTGGGAGACCCAGTACTTC
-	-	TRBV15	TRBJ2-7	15	CATSRKGWGSYEQYF	TGTGCCACCAGCAGAAAGGGGTGGGGTTCCTACGAGCAGTACTTC
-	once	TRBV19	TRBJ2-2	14	CASSIYADTGELFF	TGTGCCAGTAGTATTTATGCGGACACCGGGGAGCTGTTTTTT
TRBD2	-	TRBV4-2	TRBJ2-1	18	CASSQDWKGLAGGGEQFF	TGTGCCAGCAGCCAAGATTGGAAAGGACTAGCGGGAGGAGGTGAGCAGTTCTTC
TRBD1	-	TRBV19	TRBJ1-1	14	CASSIQTGNLRAFF	TGTGCCAGTAGTATACAGACAGGGAATTTGCGGGCTTTCTTT
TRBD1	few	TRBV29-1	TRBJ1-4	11	CSVEGQGELFF	TGCAGCGTTGAGGGACAGGGCGAGCTGTTTTTT
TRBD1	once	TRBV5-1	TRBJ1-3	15	CASSPRTGDGNTIYF	TGCGCCAGCAGCCCCAGGACAGGGGATGGAAACACCATATATTTT
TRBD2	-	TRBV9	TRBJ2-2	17	CASSVAGLAANTGELFF	TGTGCCAGCAGCGTAGCTGGGCTAGCGGCGAACACCGGGGAGCTGTTTTTT
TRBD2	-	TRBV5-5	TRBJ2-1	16	CASSLAPAGIVNEQFF	TGTGCCAGCAGCTTGGCCCCAGCGGGAATTGTAAATGAGCAGTTCTTC
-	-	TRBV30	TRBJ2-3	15	CAWSGPRRGTDTQYF	TGTGCCTGGAGTGGGCCTCGGAGGGGCACAGATACGCAGTATTTT
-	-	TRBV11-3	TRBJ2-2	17	CASSPAYRQVGTGELFF	TGTGCCAGCAGCCCGGCTTACAGACAGGTCGGCACCGGGGAGCTGTTTTTT
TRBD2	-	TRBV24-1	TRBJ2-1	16	CATSDLGTSEYNEQFF	TGTGCCACCAGTGATTTGGGGACTAGCGAGTACAATGAGCAGTTCTTC
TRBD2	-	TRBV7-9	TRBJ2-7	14	CASSLWGGGYEQYF	TGTGCCAGCAGCCTCTGGGGGGGAGGCTACGAGCAGTACTTC
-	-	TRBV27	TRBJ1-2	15	CASSLFSDSNYGYTF	TGTGCCAGCAGTTTATTCTCTGACAGTAACTATGGCTACACCTTC
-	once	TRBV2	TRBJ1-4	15	CASSVFANTGEKLFF	TGTGCCAGCAGTGTATTTGCCAACACAGGGGAAAAACTGTTTTTT
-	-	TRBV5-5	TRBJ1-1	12	CASSLMRTEAFF	TGTGCCAGCAGCTTGATGCGCACTGAAGCTTTCTTT
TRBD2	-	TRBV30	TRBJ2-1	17	CAWRLGVSGGSYNEQFF	TGTGCCTGGAGACTTGGCGTAAGCGGGGGGTCCTACAATGAGCAGTTCTTC
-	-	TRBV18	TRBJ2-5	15	CASSPPASGVETQYF	TGTGCCAGCTCACCACCGGCGTCAGGGGTTGAGACCCAGTACTTC
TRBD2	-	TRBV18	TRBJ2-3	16	CASSPSAGTSTDTQYF	TGTGCCAGCTCACCATCAGCGGGAACTAGCACAGATACGCAGTATTTT
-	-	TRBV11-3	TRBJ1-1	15	CASSKTGPSNTEAFF	TGTGCCAGCAGCAAGACAGGACCTTCGAACACTGAAGCTTTCTTT
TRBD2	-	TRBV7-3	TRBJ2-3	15	CASSDSGGATDTQYF	TGTGCCAGCAGCGATAGCGGGGGGGCGACGGATACGCAGTATTTT
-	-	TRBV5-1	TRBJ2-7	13	CASRREALGEQYF	TGCGCCAGCCGCCGAGAGGCCTTGGGTGAGCAGTACTTC
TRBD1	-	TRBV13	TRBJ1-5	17	CASSLGGQGATNQPQHF	TGTGCCAGCAGCTTAGGGGGCCAGGGGGCGACCAATCAGCCCCAGCATTTT
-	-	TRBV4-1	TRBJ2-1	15	CASSQDEAGRWEQFF	TGCGCCAGCAGCCAAGATGAGGCGGGGCGATGGGAGCAGTTCTTC
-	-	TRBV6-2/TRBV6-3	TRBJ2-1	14	CASSWTRGFNEQFF	TGTGCCAGCAGCTGGACTAGGGGGTTCAATGAGCAGTTCTTC
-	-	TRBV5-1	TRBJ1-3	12	CASSWDRNTIYF	TGCGCCAGCAGCTGGGACAGAAACACCATATATTTT
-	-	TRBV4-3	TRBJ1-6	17	CASSQGQRSSYNSPLHF	TGCGCCAGCAGCCAAGGCCAGAGGAGCTCCTATAATTCACCCCTCCACTTT
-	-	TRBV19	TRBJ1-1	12	CASWGEDTEAFF	TGTGCCAGCTGGGGGGAGGACACTGAAGCTTTCTTT
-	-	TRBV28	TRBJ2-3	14	CASTGRDNTDTQYF	TGTGCCAGCACCGGGCGGGATAATACAGATACGCAGTATTTT
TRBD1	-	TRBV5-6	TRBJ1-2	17	CASSYLGQGALGGGYTF	TGTGCCAGCAGCTATCTTGGACAGGGCGCGTTGGGTGGTGGCTACACCTTC
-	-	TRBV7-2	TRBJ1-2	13	CASSLHRNYGYTF	TGTGCCAGCAGCTTACACAGGAACTATGGCTACACCTTC
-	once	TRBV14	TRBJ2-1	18	CASSPLGLGGSGDNEQFF	TGTGCCAGCAGCCCGCTAGGGCTCGGAGGTTCAGGGGACAATGAGCAGTTCTTC
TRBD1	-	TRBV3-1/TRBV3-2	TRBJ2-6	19	CASSPNPGQGISGANVLTF	TGTGCCAGCAGCCCGAATCCGGGACAGGGCATATCTGGGGCCAACGTCCTGACTTTC
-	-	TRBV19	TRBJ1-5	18	CASLKRGWADSKNQPQHF	TGTGCCAGTCTCAAAAGGGGATGGGCAGATTCAAAAAATCAGCCCCAGCATTTT
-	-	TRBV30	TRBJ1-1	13	CAWSGQVDTEAFF	TGTGCCTGGAGTGGACAGGTTGACACTGAAGCTTTCTTT
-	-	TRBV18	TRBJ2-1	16	CASSPPLDMTYNEQFF	TGTGCCAGCTCACCACCGCTGGACATGACCTACAATGAGCAGTTCTTC
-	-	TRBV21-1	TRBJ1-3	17	CASSKVGRGLSGNTIYF	TGTGCCAGCAGCAAAGTTGGAAGGGGCTTGTCCGGAAACACCATATATTTT
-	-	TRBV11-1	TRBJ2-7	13	CASSTGTPLEQYF	TGTGCCAGCAGCACCGGGACTCCTCTAGAGCAGTACTTC
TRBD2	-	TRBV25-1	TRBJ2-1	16	CASRPPGTSGTDEQFF	TGTGCCAGCAGACCTCCCGGGACTAGCGGGACCGATGAGCAGTTCTTC